These 29 T cell receptor beta chains were sequenced from one sample in a study of T-cell memory formation after mild COVID-19. TCRdb reanalysed the 5' RACE reads using MiXCR and keeps one entry per CDR3 protein. In the table there are tens of thousands of distinct CDR3 sequences, about 10% of which are singletons. Sequenced sample: PBMCs or a T cell subset sorted from them (not recorded which). The receptors come from a man younger than 35 who had mild COVID-19 (a few samples of this study predate the infection). Cell type and time point are not known.

This chain uses TRBV19 with TRBJ2-5; D unclear. The CDR3 covers 11 residues. The germline V and J ends were trimmed by 6 bases and 8 bases, with 10 bases remaining between them. Looked up from germline, CDR1 is LNHDA and CDR2 is SQIVND (reference sequence). The CDR3 DNA is TGTGCCAGTAGCACCAAGGGAACCCAGTACTTC. Protein: CASSTKGTQYF.

The chain uses TRBV12-3 or TRBV12-4 and TRBJ1-2; 9 bases are a match to TRBD1. The J segment lost 8 bases and the V segment lost 7 bases, leaving 11 bases of the junction unmatched. The CDR3 has 14 amino acids. CDR3 region: CASNLVQGAQGYTF. Here the CDR3 DNA reads TGTGCCAGCAACCTGGTACAGGGGGCGCAGGGCTACACCTTC.

This clonotype appeared many times. V is TRBV7-3 and J is TRBJ2-3; no clear D. The CDR3 contains 12 residues. The V gene's germline CDR1 is SGHTA and CDR2 FQGTGA. Trimming removed 3 bases at V and 5 bases at J, with 6 bases between. CDR3: CASSLRRDTQYF. CDR3 bases: TGTGCCAGCAGCTTGAGGCGAGATACGCAGTATTTT.

This clonotype was seen only a few times. The chain recombines TRBV12-3 or TRBV12-4 with TRBJ1-2; the D gene is possibly TRBD1 (5 bases). Trimming removed 6 bases at V and 4 bases at J, with 9 bases between. The CDR3 totals 12 residues. CDR3 sequence (DNA): TGTGCCAGCAGAGCAGGGTCCTATGGCTACACCTTC. Its translation: CASRAGSYGYTF.

Only a few counts were recorded for this clonotype. This chain connects TRBV2 to TRBJ2-2; D not resolved. Trimming took 6 bases from V and 4 from J, leaving 6 bases between them. Germline CDR1 reads SNHLY; CDR2 reads FYNNEI. This CDR3 is built from 12 residues. CDR3 residues: CASSPPTGELFF. DNA of the CDR3: TGTGCCAGCAGCCCCCCCACCGGGGAGCTGTTTTTT.

This clonotype appeared many times. The genes are TRBV20-1 and TRBJ2-1; TRBD2 aligns across 11 bases. This CDR3 comprises 17 residues. Germline-derived CDR1 and CDR2 are DFQATT and SNEGSKA (reference sequence). V shed 0 bases, J shed 7 bases, and the junction held 11 bases outside the gene matches. The CDR3 bases are TGCAGTGCTAGAGATCTCGAAATAGCGGGGGGGCCTAATGAGCAGTTCTTC. It encodes CSARDLEIAGGPNEQFF.

In its sample, this clonotype was seen many times. V is TRBV4-1 and J is TRBJ1-2; D remains ambiguous. With 3 bases removed from V and 8 bases from J, the gap between germline ends came to 19 bases. The CDR3 length is 15 residues. CDR1 MGHRA and CDR2 YSYEKL come from the germline V gene. CDR3 loop: CASSHEFQRSGGYTF. CDR3 in DNA: TGCGCCAGCAGCCATGAGTTCCAGAGAAGTGGAGGCTACACCTTC.

This clonotype showed up many times. This sequence joins TRBV5-1 and TRBJ2-7; tentatively, D is TRBD1 (6 bases). Per the germline V gene, CDR1 is SGHRS and CDR2 is YFSETQ. Trimming left V 4 bases short and J 5 bases short, with 13 bases between. The CDR3 length is 13 residues. CDR3 nucleotide sequence: TGCGCCAGCAGCCCTGACAGGACCCACGAGCAGTACTTC. Its protein product is CASSPDRTHEQYF.

This clonotype was detected a few times. V usage is TRBV2 and J usage is TRBJ2-3; 7 positions agree with TRBD1. The trim removed 2 bases at V and 4 bases at J, leaving 3 bases unmatched. The CDR3 runs 14 residues. Germline CDR1 is SNHLY and CDR2 is FYNNEI. The CDR3: CASSEIGGADTQYF. CDR3 DNA sequence: TGTGCCAGCAGTGAAATAGGGGGCGCAGATACGCAGTATTTT.

This clonotype was observed many times. V usage is TRBV29-1 and J usage is TRBJ1-2; D might be TRBD1 (6 bases). The CDR3 length is 12 residues. Germline V CDR1 and CDR2: SQVTM, ANQGSEA. Trimming removed 7 bases at V and 2 bases at J, with 11 bases between. CDR3 nucleotide sequence: TGCAGCGCCGGACAGAGAAACTATGGCTACACCTTC. Translation gives CSAGQRNYGYTF.

The chain links TRBV29-1 to TRBJ2-1; D possibly corresponds to TRBD2 (5 bases). CDR3 size: 12 residues. In germline, CDR1 is SQVTM, CDR2 ANQGSEA. V lost 2 bases, J lost 7 bases, and 9 bases lay in between. CDR3 sequence: CSVEKGVNEQFF. The CDR3 nucleotides read TGCAGCGTTGAAAAGGGAGTAAATGAGCAGTTCTTC.

The J gene is TRBJ1-5, the V gene TRBV6-2 or TRBV6-3, with unresolved D. This CDR3 has 14 residues. Deletions cut 5 bases from V and 0 bases from J, with 8 bases between. The germline gives CDR1 MNHEY, CDR2 SVGEGT. The CDR3 nucleotides are TGTGCCAGCAGTACACAGAATAGCAATCAGCCCCAGCATTTT. Amino acid sequence: CASSTQNSNQPQHF.

This clonotype was detected ten times or more. V and J are TRBV5-1 and TRBJ1-2; no clear D. The CDR3 sequence is 15 residues long. The V end lost 7 bases, the J end lost 4 bases, and 20 bases lay between the germline ends. Germline CDR1 is SGHRS and CDR2 is YFSETQ. CDR3 coding DNA: TGCGCCAGCCGCCGAGAGGCCACTAGTTCCTATGGCTACACCTTC. It codes for CASRREATSSYGYTF. Full variable domain (outside the CDR3, taken from reference TRBV5-1 and TRBJ1-2): KAGVTQTPRYLIKTRGQQVTLSCSPISGHRSVSWYQQTPGQGLQFLFEYFSETQRNKGNFPGRFSGRQFSNSRSEMNVSTLELGDSALYLCASRREATSSYGYTFGSGTRLTVV.

The chain joins TRBV15 to TRBJ2-7, with 8 bases identical to TRBD2. Germline CDR1 and CDR2: LNHNV and YYDKDF (reference sequence). The junction had 9 bases not matched to a gene; V was cut back by 8 bases and J by 3 bases. CDR3 length: 14 residues. CDR3 in DNA: TGTGCCACCTCGGGGGGGATCCCGAACTACGAGCAGTACTTC. It codes for CATSGGIPNYEQYF.

Many counts were recorded for this clonotype. The chain couples TRBV5-4 to TRBJ1-6, with D possibly TRBD1 on 6 matching bases. V lost 4 bases and J lost 11, with 22 bases in between. The CDR3 has 16 amino acids. CDR1 SGHNT and CDR2 YYREEE come from the germline V gene (reference sequence). Here the CDR3 reads CASSAGQGTTLTPLHF. Written as DNA, the CDR3 is TGTGCCAGCAGCGCTGGGCAGGGGACCACATTGACACCCCTCCACTTT.

This clonotype was found many times. V is TRBV5-1 and J is TRBJ2-1; the D gene is possibly TRBD1 (6 bases). CDR1 and CDR2 (germline): SGHRS, YFSETQ. V gave up 4 bases and J gave up 6 bases, with 17 bases separating them. The CDR3 has 15 residues. CDR3: CASSSRGQLGNEQFF. The CDR3 nucleotides are TGCGCCAGCAGCAGCAGGGGCCAACTCGGCAATGAGCAGTTCTTC.

In its sample, this clonotype is medium-sized. The gene calls are TRBV7-8 and TRBJ2-3; 10 nucleotides agree with TRBD2. Germline-derived CDR1 and CDR2 are SGHVS and FQNEAQ. The CDR3 is made up of 15 amino acids. Losses at the gene ends were 5 bases for V and 6 bases for J; bases not matched to a gene: 8. CDR3 sequence reads: CASSPQRGGRDTQYF. The CDR3 DNA sequence: TGTGCCAGCAGCCCCCAGCGGGGGGGCCGTGATACGCAGTATTTT.

This clonotype is categorized as medium-sized. The V call is TRBV7-2, the J call TRBJ2-1; D is ambiguous. V lost 1 base and J 7 bases, leaving 14 bases between the germline ends. Germline V gives CDR1 SGHTA, CDR2 FQGNSA. The CDR3 length is 15 residues. The CDR3 DNA reads TGTGCCAGCAGCTTAGTCGAATGGGGTCGGAATGAGCAGTTCTTC. This sequence encodes CASSLVEWGRNEQFF. The complete variable domain, with remaining parts taken from reference TRBV7-2 and TRBJ2-1, reads GAGVSQSPSNKVTEKGKDVELRCDPISGHTALYWYRQSLGQGLEFLIYFQGNSAPDKSGLPSDRFSAERTGGSVSTLTIQRTQQEDSAVYLCASSLVEWGRNEQFFGPGTRLTVL.

The rearrangement uses TRBV7-8 and TRBJ1-2, with D possibly TRBD1 on 6 matching bases. Per germline, CDR1 SGHVS and CDR2 FQNEAQ. The CDR3 runs 14 residues. V was pared by 5 bases and J by 5 bases, with 15 bases between. CDR3 bases: TGTGCCAGCAGCACCTTCGGGACAACTTATGGCTACACCTTC. The encoded protein is CASSTFGTTYGYTF.

The chain employs TRBV4-1 and TRBJ1-4, with TRBD1 as a possible D gene (5 bases). Between the trimmed V and J ends, which lost 0 bases and 0 bases, there was a span of 14 bases. The CDR3 consists of 18 residues. The germline V gene has CDR1 MGHRA and CDR2 YSYEKL. This chain's CDR3 is CASSQDRGTDATNEKLFF. In DNA, the CDR3 is TGCGCCAGCAGCCAAGATCGGGGCACCGATGCAACTAATGAAAAACTGTTTTTT.

This clonotype was counted many times. This chain connects TRBV5-1 to TRBJ2-1; 11 bases line up with TRBD1. CDR3 length: 15 residues. Germline V gene sequence: CDR1 SGHRS, CDR2 YFSETQ. V lost 3 bases and J lost 8; bases outside the gene matches: 7. This CDR3 is CASSWGTGGFDEQFF. The CDR3 bases are TGCGCCAGCAGCTGGGGGACAGGGGGTTTCGATGAGCAGTTCTTC.

The rearrangement joins TRBV12-3 or TRBV12-4 to TRBJ2-5; TRBD1 might be the D (5 bases). This CDR3 is built from 14 residues. Trimming took 3 bases from V and 5 from J, leaving 13 bases between them. The CDR3 DNA sequence: TGTGCCAGCAGTTTCCGGGCCAGGGTTGAGACCCAGTACTTC. Translated, it gives CASSFRARVETQYF.

This clonotype showed up many times. CDR3 in DNA: TGTGCCAGCAGTTTCGTAGGGGCGAAAAAGAGCAATCAGCCCCAGCATTTT. Residues: CASSFVGAKKSNQPQHF. The V gene is TRBV28, the J gene TRBJ1-5; D is perhaps TRBD1 (5 bases). V lost 3 bases and J lost 1, with 16 bases in between. This CDR3 region has 17 residues. The V gene's germline CDR1 is MDHEN and CDR2 SYDVKM.

This clonotype was detected many times. V usage is TRBV20-1 and J usage is TRBJ1-5, with TRBD1 matching over 7 bases. Germline assignment: CDR1 DFQATT and CDR2 SNEGSKA (reference sequence). This CDR3 comprises 13 residues. The V segment lost 4 bases and the J segment 6 bases; nucleotides outside the gene matches: 6. The CDR3 sequence: CSANTGVGQPQHF. DNA for the CDR3: TGCAGTGCTAATACAGGGGTGGGTCAGCCCCAGCATTTT.

This clonotype was seen ten or more times. The chain couples TRBV5-6 to TRBJ1-2; weak D call: TRBD1 (6 bases). This CDR3 has 14 amino acids. CDR1 is SGHDT, CDR2 YYEEEE, per germline. V lost 6 bases and J lost 4, with 16 bases in between. The CDR3 spells CASKHGGQSYGYTF. As DNA, the CDR3 is TGTGCCAGCAAACATGGAGGACAGAGCTATGGCTACACCTTC.

In this sample, this clonotype turned up many times. The V call is TRBV4-1, the J call TRBJ1-2; D call uncertain. Germline CDR1 is MGHRA and CDR2 is YSYEKL. There are 14 residues in the CDR3. V was shortened by 1 base and J by 4 bases, with 10 bases between the two germline ends. In DNA form, the CDR3 reads TGCGCCAGCAGCCAAGTGAAGCATTTCTATGGCTACACCTTC. The encoded protein is CASSQVKHFYGYTF.

The chain combines TRBV28 with TRBJ2-5; 8 bases match TRBD2. The germline V gene has CDR1 MDHEN and CDR2 SYDVKM. The CDR3 has 14 residues. Losses at the gene ends were 2 bases for V and 7 bases for J; bases not matched to a gene: 6. The CDR3 spells CASSLASGRGTQYF. The CDR3 DNA reads TGTGCCAGCAGTTTAGCTAGCGGGCGGGGGACCCAGTACTTC.

This clonotype appeared a few times. The chain recombines TRBV13 with TRBJ1-2; 9 bases align to TRBD1. Germline-derived CDR1 and CDR2 are PRHDT and FYEKMQ (reference sequence). This CDR3 comprises 15 residues. J lost 1 base, V lost 4 bases, and 4 bases had no gene match. The CDR3 region is CASSSGTGLNYGYTF. CDR3 sequence (DNA): TGTGCCAGCAGCTCTGGGACAGGGCTTAACTATGGCTACACCTTC. Using reference TRBV13 and TRBJ1-2 for the parts outside the CDR3, the full variable domain is AAGVIQSPRHLIKEKRETATLKCYPIPRHDTVYWYQQGPGQDPQFLISFYEKMQSDKGSIPDRFSAQQFSDYHSELNMSSLELGDSALYFCASSSGTGLNYGYTFGSGTRLTVV.

The chain employs TRBV9 and TRBJ1-4; perhaps TRBD1 as D (5 bases). The CDR3 covers 14 residues. V lost 0 bases and J 10 bases, leaving 13 bases between the germline ends. Germline assignment: CDR1 SGDLS and CDR2 YYNGEE. CDR3 DNA: TGTGCCAGCAGCGTAGTGGATCAGGGTGGAAAACTGTTTTTT. Amino acid sequence: CASSVVDQGGKLFF. Full variable domain (remainder filled in from reference TRBV9 and TRBJ1-4): DSGVTQTPKHLITATGQRVTLRCSPRSGDLSVYWYQQSLDQGLQFLIQYYNGEERAKGNILERFSAQQFPDLHSELNLSSLELGDSALYFCASSVVDQGGKLFFGSGTQLSVL.